These 6 T cell receptor beta chains were sequenced from one sample in a study of graft-versus-host responses after intestinal transplantation. No antigens are known for them. Profiling relied on immunoSEQ multiplex PCR, and the TCRdb table lists in-frame clones only, not all of them. The sample records about 96,000 clones, approximately 92% being singletons. Material: unstimulated CD4+ T cells sorted from spleen or lymph node cells, obtained before intestinal transplant. The receptors were sampled from a human donor who received an intestinal transplant.

V usage is TRBV19 and J usage is TRBJ1-1, with D possibly TRBD1 on 5 matching bases. Per the germline V gene, CDR1 is LNHDA and CDR2 is SQIVND (reference sequence). V lost 3 bases, J lost 10 bases, and 12 bases lay in between. The CDR3 spans 12 residues. The DNA for the CDR3 is TGTGCCAGTAGTATCAGGACAAGGCTAGCTTTCTTT. Protein: CASSIRTRLAFF.

This rearrangement joins TRBV7-2 to TRBJ1-2; D may be TRBD1 (5 bases). The CDR3 length is 15 residues. CDR1 SGHTA and CDR2 FQGNSA come from the germline V gene. Trimming cost V 3 bases and J 4 bases, with 15 bases left between them. CDR3 nucleotide sequence: TGTGCCAGCAGCTTGATGGGAGGGGTTGGCTATGGCTACACCTTC. Translation gives CASSLMGGVGYGYTF. Using reference TRBV7-2 and TRBJ1-2 for the parts outside the CDR3, the full variable domain is GAGVSQSPSNKVTEKGKDVELRCDPISGHTALYWYRQSLGQGLEFLIYFQGNSAPDKSGLPSDRFSAERTGGSVSTLTIQRTQQEDSAVYLCASSLMGGVGYGYTFGSGTRLTVV.

V gene TRBV25-1 combines with J gene TRBJ2-2; D not certain. The length of the CDR3 is 13 residues. CDR1 and CDR2 from the germline V gene are MGHDK and SYGVNS. V was clipped by 1 base and J by 6 bases, with 6 bases between them. For the CDR3, the DNA is TGTGCCAGCAGTGAATTCGTTCCCGGGGAGCTGTTTTTT. Its protein product is CASSEFVPGELFF.

The chain employs TRBV11-1 and TRBJ1-1, with D unresolved. The CDR3 contains 16 residues. The V gene's germline CDR1 is SGHAT and CDR2 FQDESV (reference sequence). The V end lost 3 bases, the J end lost 1 base, and 15 bases lay between the germline ends. The CDR3 region has the DNA TGTGCCAGCAGCTTGTCTGGTGAACATTGGAACACTGAAGCTTTCTTT. It is translated as CASSLSGEHWNTEAFF.

The chain uses TRBV7-2 and TRBJ1-5; D may be TRBD1 (6 bases). There are 16 residues in the CDR3. The ends were cut back, 0 bases at V and 4 bases at J, with 13 bases in the middle. Per germline, CDR1 SGHTA and CDR2 FQGNSA. The CDR3 coding sequence is TGTGCCAGCAGCTTAGCTAGATCAGGGGTTAATCAGCCCCAGCATTTT. This translates into CASSLARSGVNQPQHF.

The chain uses TRBV13 and TRBJ2-3, with TRBD1 matching 10 bases. CDR3 length: 15 residues. The trim removed 5 bases at V and 1 base at J, leaving 3 bases unmatched. Germline CDR1 and CDR2: PRHDT and FYEKMQ (reference sequence). The CDR3 spells CASSPTGGGTDTQYF. The CDR3 region has the DNA TGTGCCAGCAGCCCGACAGGGGGCGGCACAGATACGCAGTATTTT. Using reference TRBV13 and TRBJ2-3 for the parts outside the CDR3, the full variable domain is AAGVIQSPRHLIKEKRETATLKCYPIPRHDTVYWYQQGPGQDPQFLISFYEKMQSDKGSIPDRFSAQQFSDYHSELNMSSLELGDSALYFCASSPTGGGTDTQYFGPGTRLTVL.